Below are 5 T cell receptor beta chains sequenced from a single sample in a study of CD8 T cells in ankylosing spondylitis. TCRdb processed the 5' RACE reads anew with MiXCR; each CDR3 protein has one entry. The sample holds about 240,000 distinct CDR3 sequences, 8.6% seen once. The sequencing sample was made of blood, either unsorted or a sorted T cell fraction (not recorded which). The receptors shown here come from a male donor with ankylosing spondylitis or in good health (not recorded which).

This clonotype was counted ten times or more. The chain is built from TRBV9 and TRBJ1-1, with TRBD1 identical over 9 bases. This CDR3 is built from 16 residues. V lost 3 bases and J lost 1; bases outside the gene matches: 7. The germline CDR1 and CDR2 sequences are SGDLS and YYNGEE. This CDR3 reads CASSGRLDRGNTEAFF. CDR3 nucleotides: TGTGCCAGCAGCGGGAGGTTGGACAGGGGGAACACTGAAGCTTTCTTT.

This chain links TRBV27 with TRBJ2-1, with TRBD2 matching over 8 bases. V was pared by 2 bases and J by 4 bases, with 7 bases of the junction left unmatched. Germline V gene lookup returns CDR1 MNHEY and CDR2 SMNVEV (reference sequence). The CDR3 is 16 amino acids. This chain's CDR3 is CASSLGRGAAYNEQFF. The CDR3 nucleotides are TGTGCCAGCAGTTTAGGGCGGGGGGCCGCATACAATGAGCAGTTCTTC.

As concerns this clonotype: A much bigger clone sits one base away, suggesting this may be a read error. V is TRBV12-3 or TRBV12-4 and J is TRBJ1-2; D is uncertain. This CDR3 contains 16 residues. Here the CDR3 reads CASSLAEDLPNYGYPF. The CDR3 nucleotides read TGTGCCAGCAGTTTAGCGGAAGATTTACCTAACTATGGCTACCCCTTC.

This clonotype has ten or more counts. This chain links TRBV12-3 or TRBV12-4 with TRBJ2-1; 7 nucleotides line up with TRBD1. V shed 4 bases and J 6 bases; nucleotides not matched to a gene: 3. This CDR3 is 13 amino acids long. The CDR3 nucleotides are TGTGCCAGCAGTTCAGGGGGACGCAATGAGCAGTTCTTC. Translation gives CASSSGGRNEQFF.

This clonotype was recorded many times. The gene calls are TRBV7-2 and TRBJ1-5; TRBD1 matches 10 bases. CDR1 is SGHTA, CDR2 FQGNSA, per germline. V was clipped by 6 bases and J by 7 bases; unmatched bases: 9. This CDR3 has 15 residues. CDR3 nucleotide sequence: TGTGCCAGCAGTTTTATCGGACAGGGGGGACAGCCCCAGCATTTT. Protein product: CASSFIGQGGQPQHF.